The entry below describes one T cell receptor beta chain. The germline V gene has CDR1 SGHTA and CDR2 FQGNSA. V trimming: 7 bases; J trimming: 8 bases; junction bases outside the gene matches: 8. CDR3 length: 14 residues. The table came from immunoSEQ multiplex PCR; TCRdb's copy has only in-frame clones and leaves some out. The repertoire consists of almost 90,000 clones, with approximately 89% occurring once and the leading ten covering roughly 10%. The data are from a study of blood T cell repertoires in COVID-19. Study-wide context: Spain, Italy and the United States supplied samples that represented acute and convalescent COVID-19. T cells, B-cell-depleted T cells, or PBMCs supplied cDNA or gDNA.

The rearrangement uses TRBV7-2 and TRBJ2-1; TRBD1 matches 10 bases. The sequencing sample was made of peripheral blood. The TCR sequence derives from an elderly man with acute or convalescent COVID-19. The CDR3 loop is CASKGGQGIHEQFF. CDR3 in DNA: TGTGCCAGCAAAGGGGGACAGGGGATCCATGAGCAGTTCTTC.